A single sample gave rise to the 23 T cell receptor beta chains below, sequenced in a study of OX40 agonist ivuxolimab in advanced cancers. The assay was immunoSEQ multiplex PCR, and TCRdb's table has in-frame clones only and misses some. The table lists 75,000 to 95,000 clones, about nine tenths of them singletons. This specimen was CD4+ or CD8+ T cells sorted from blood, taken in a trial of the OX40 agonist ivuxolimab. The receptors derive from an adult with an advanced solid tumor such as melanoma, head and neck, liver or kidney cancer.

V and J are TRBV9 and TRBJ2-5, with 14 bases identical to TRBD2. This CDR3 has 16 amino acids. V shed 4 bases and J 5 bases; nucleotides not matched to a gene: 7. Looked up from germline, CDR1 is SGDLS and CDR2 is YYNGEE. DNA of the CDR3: TGTGCCAGCAGCTCCAGACTAGCGGGGGGGGTCGAGACCCAGTACTTC. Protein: CASSSRLAGGVETQYF.

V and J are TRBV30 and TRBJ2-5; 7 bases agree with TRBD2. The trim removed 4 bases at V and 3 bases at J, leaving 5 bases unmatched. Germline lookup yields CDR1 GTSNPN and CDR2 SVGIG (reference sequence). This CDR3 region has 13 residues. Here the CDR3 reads CAWIGLGEETQYF. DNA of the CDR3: TGTGCCTGGATTGGACTAGGGGAAGAGACCCAGTACTTC.

CDR3 DNA: TGCGCCAGCAGCCAAGGGGGCGGGTCCTACGAGCAGTACTTC. The encoded protein is CASSQGGGSYEQYF. The chain combines TRBV4-3 with TRBJ2-7; D is possibly TRBD1 or TRBD2 (5 bases each). CDR1 LGHNA and CDR2 YSLEER come from the germline V gene. There are 14 residues in the CDR3. V lost 1 base to trimming and J lost 1 base, with 8 bases between them.

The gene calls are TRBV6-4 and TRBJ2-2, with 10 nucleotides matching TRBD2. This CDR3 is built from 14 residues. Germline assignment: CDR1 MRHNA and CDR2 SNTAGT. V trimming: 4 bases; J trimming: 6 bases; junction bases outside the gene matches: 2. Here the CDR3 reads CASSASGGPGELFF. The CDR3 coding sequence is TGTGCCAGCAGTGCTAGCGGGGGCCCCGGGGAGCTGTTTTTT.

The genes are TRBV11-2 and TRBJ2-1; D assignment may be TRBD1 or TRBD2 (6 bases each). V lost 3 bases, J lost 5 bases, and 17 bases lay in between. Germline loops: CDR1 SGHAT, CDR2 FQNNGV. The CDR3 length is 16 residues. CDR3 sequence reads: CASSFPLEGGNNEQFF. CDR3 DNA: TGTGCCAGCAGCTTCCCCCTTGAGGGGGGAAACAATGAGCAGTTCTTC.

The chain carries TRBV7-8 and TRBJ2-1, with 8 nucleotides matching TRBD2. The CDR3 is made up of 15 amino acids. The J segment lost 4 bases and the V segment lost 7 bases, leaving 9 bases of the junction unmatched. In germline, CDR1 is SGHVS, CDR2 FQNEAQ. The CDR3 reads CASTQQAGGYNEQFF. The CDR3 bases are TGTGCCAGCACCCAACAGGCGGGGGGTTACAATGAGCAGTTCTTC.

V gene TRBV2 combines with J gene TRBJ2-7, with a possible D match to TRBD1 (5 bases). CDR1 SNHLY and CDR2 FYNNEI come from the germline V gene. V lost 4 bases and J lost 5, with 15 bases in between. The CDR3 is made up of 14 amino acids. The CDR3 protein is CASSVARVRNEQYF. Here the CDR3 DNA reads TGTGCCAGCAGTGTAGCCAGGGTCCGGAACGAGCAGTACTTC.

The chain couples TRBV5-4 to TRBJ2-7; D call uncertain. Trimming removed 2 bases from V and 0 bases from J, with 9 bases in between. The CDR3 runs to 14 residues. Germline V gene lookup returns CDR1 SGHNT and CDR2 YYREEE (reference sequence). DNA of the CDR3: TGTGCCAGCAGCTTAAAAGACAACTCCTACGAGCAGTACTTC. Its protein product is CASSLKDNSYEQYF.

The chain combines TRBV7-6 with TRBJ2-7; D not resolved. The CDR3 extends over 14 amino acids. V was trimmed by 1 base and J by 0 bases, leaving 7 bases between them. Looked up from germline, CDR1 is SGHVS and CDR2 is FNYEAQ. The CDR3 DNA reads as TGTGCCAGCAGCTTAGGTGGGGTCTCCTACGAGCAGTACTTC. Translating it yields CASSLGGVSYEQYF.

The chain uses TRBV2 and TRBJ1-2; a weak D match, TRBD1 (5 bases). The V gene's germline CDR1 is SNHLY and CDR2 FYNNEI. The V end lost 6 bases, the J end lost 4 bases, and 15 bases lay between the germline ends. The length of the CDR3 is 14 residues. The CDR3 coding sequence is TGTGCCAGCAGACTTCCGGGACCCTTCTATGGCTACACCTTC. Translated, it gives CASRLPGPFYGYTF.

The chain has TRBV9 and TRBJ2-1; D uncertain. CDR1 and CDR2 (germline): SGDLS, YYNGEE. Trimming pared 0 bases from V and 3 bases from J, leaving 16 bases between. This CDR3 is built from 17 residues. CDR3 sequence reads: CASSVDGLRFGYNEQFF. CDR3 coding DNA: TGTGCCAGCAGCGTAGACGGGCTGCGGTTCGGCTACAATGAGCAGTTCTTC.

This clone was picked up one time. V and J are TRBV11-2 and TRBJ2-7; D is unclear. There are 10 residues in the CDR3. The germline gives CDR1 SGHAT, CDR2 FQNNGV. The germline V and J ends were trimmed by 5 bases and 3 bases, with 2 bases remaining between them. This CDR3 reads CASSNYEQYF. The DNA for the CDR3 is TGTGCCAGCAGCAACTACGAGCAGTACTTC.

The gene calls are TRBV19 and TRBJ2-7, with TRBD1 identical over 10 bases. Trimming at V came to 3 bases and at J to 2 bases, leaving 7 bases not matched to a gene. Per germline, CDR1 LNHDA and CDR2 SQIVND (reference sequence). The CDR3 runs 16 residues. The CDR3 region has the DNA TGTGCCAGTAGTATTCTCCCGGGACAGGGGACCTACGAGCAGTACTTC. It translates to CASSILPGQGTYEQYF.

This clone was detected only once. For the CDR3, the DNA is TGTGCCAGCAGTTACTCGGCGGGCCATGAGCAGTTCTTC. It codes for CASSYSAGHEQFF. V is TRBV6-5 and J is TRBJ2-1; D is possibly TRBD2 (5 bases). The CDR3 covers 13 residues. The V end lost 0 bases, the J end lost 8 bases, and 8 bases lay between the germline ends. Germline CDR1 and CDR2: MNHEY and SVGAGI.

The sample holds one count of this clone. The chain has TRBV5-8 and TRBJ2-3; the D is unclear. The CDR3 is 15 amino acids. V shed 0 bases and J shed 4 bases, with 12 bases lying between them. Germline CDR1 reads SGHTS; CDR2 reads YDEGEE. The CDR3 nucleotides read TGTGCCAGCAGCTTGGCCCACATGAGCCCAGATACGCAGTATTTT. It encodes CASSLAHMSPDTQYF.

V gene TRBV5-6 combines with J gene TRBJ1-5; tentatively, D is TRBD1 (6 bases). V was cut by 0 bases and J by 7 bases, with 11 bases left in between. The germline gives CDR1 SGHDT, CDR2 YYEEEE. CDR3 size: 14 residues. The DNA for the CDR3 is TGTGCCAGCAGCTTGGGTTCGGGGGCCCAGCCCCAGCATTTT. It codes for CASSLGSGAQPQHF.

CDR3 protein: CASSMGLAGPLDEQYF. CDR3 bases: TGTGCCAGCAGCATGGGACTAGCGGGCCCCCTGGACGAGCAGTACTTC. The chain employs TRBV13 and TRBJ2-7; 12 bases line up with TRBD2. CDR1 PRHDT and CDR2 FYEKMQ come from the germline V gene (reference sequence). Unmatched junction bases numbered 10, after V lost 5 bases and J lost 5 bases. The CDR3 is 16 residues long.

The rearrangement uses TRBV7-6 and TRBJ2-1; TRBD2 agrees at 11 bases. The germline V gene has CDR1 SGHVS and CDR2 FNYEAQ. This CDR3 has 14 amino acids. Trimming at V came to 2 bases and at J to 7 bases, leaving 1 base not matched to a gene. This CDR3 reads CASSLTSGGNEQFF. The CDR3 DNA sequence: TGTGCCAGCAGCTTAACTAGCGGGGGAAATGAGCAGTTCTTC.

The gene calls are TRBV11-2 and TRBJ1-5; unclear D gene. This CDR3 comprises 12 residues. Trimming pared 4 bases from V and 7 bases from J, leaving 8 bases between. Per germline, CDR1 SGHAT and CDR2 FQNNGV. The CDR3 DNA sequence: TGTGCCAGCAGCTCGGGCGGACAGCCCCAGCATTTT. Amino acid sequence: CASSSGGQPQHF.

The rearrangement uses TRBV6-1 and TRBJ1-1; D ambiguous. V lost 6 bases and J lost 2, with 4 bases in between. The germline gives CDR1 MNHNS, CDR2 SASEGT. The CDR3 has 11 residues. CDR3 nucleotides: TGTGCCAGCAGGCAAAACACTGAAGCTTTCTTT. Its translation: CASRQNTEAFF.

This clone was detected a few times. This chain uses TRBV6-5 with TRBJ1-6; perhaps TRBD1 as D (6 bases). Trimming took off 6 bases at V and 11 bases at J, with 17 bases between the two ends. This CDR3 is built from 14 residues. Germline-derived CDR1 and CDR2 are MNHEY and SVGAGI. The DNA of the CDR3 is TGTGCCAGCAGCATATTTGAGGGGGAGGCACCCCTCCACTTT. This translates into CASSIFEGEAPLHF.

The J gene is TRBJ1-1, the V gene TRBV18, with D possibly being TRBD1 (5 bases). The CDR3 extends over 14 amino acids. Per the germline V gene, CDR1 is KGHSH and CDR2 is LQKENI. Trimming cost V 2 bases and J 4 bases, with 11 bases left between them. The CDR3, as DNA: TGTGCCAGCTCACCATTGGAGGGGCCCACTGAAGCTTTCTTT. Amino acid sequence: CASSPLEGPTEAFF.

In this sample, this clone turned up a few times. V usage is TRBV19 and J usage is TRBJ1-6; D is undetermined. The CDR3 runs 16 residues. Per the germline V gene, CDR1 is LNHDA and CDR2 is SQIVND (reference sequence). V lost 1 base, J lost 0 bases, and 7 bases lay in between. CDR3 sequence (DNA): TGTGCCAGTAGTATAGCGCGGGCCTCCTATAATTCACCCCTCCACTTT. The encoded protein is CASSIARASYNSPLHF.